This T cell receptor beta chain was retrieved from a study of post-analysis software for immune sequencing data. On this clonotype itself: Its target is not known.

Regarding the study as a whole: Elevated frequency relative to controls characterized several TRBV segments in patients, TRBV5-6, TRBV5-1 and TRBV20-1 among them. Strong co-clustering by F measure linked samples that shared a preparation batch. Patients with multiple sclerosis recorded significantly lower normalized Chao1 diversity than controls, the study found.

Per the germline V gene, CDR1 is SGHRS and CDR2 is YFSETQ. V gave up 3 bases and J gave up 1 base; unmatched junction bases: 7. The CDR3 consists of 19 residues. The library was made from cDNA and included unique molecular identifiers. MiXCR, run by TCRdb on the PCR reads, gives a single entry per CDR3 protein. This table holds 600,000 to 700,000 distinct CDR3 sequences, approximately 59% found once. The sequenced sample consisted of blood. The clonotype comes from a girl under 10 years old with multiple sclerosis. The chain recombines TRBV5-1 with TRBJ2-2; 15 bases match TRBD2. The CDR3, as DNA: TGCGCCAGCAGCTCACGGACTAGCGGGAGGGCCGGGAACACCGGGGAGCTGTTTTTT. Translating gives CASSSRTSGRAGNTGELFF.